The rows below give T cell receptor beta chains drawn from one sample of a study of PD-L1 blockade in urothelial cancer. The table came from immunoSEQ multiplex PCR; TCRdb's copy has only in-frame clones and leaves some out. The sample lists roughly 27,000 clones; 70% to 90% were seen once. The material was PBMCs, obtained around atezolizumab (anti-PD-L1) treatment. The receptors were sampled from a man over 45 with urothelial cancer. Each CDR3 is given with its conserved first and last residue. The D gene is left open where the match is weak. Clone sizes are given selectively: once, few, many, or a class where the clone is expanded.

cdr3_nt: TGTGCCAGCAGCTTGGGACTAGCGGGAGGAGGGACCCAGTACTTC; cdr3_aa: CASSLGLAGGGTQYF; clone_size: once; j_call: TRBJ2-5; v_call: TRBV7-2; d_call: TRBD2
cdr3_nt: TGTGCCAGCCAACCGGACAGGGGGAAATATGGCTACACCTTC; cdr3_aa: CASQPDRGKYGYTF; clone_size: -; j_call: TRBJ1-2; v_call: TRBV28; d_call: TRBD1
cdr3_nt: TGCAGCGTTGATGTTAGCGGGAACCTTAAGGAGCAGTACTTC; cdr3_aa: CSVDVSGNLKEQYF; clone_size: once; j_call: TRBJ2-7; v_call: TRBV29-1; d_call: TRBD2
cdr3_nt: TGTGCCAGCAGCTTGACCGGGACAGCTTATGGCTACACCTTC; cdr3_aa: CASSLTGTAYGYTF; clone_size: -; j_call: TRBJ1-2; v_call: TRBV14; d_call: TRBD1
cdr3_nt: TGTGCCAGCAGCGTAAGGAGAGGACAGGGTAATGAAAAACTGTTTTTT; cdr3_aa: CASSVRRGQGNEKLFF; clone_size: -; j_call: TRBJ1-4; v_call: TRBV28; d_call: TRBD1
cdr3_nt: TGTGCCAGCAGCAAAAGGTGGGGACTAGCGGGCCAAGAGACCCAGTACTTC; cdr3_aa: CASSKRWGLAGQETQYF; clone_size: -; j_call: TRBJ2-5; v_call: TRBV21-1; d_call: -
cdr3_nt: TGTGCCAGCTCAGTTGCTAGCCGTGGTTGGTCAGATACGCAGTATTTT; cdr3_aa: CASSVASRGWSDTQYF; clone_size: -; j_call: TRBJ2-3; v_call: TRBV28; d_call: -
cdr3_nt: TGCGCCAGCAGCTTGGCAGGATCGGGAACTGAAGCTTTCTTT; cdr3_aa: CASSLAGSGTEAFF; clone_size: -; j_call: TRBJ1-1; v_call: TRBV5-1; d_call: -
cdr3_nt: TGTGCCAGCGGAGAAAACAGGGGGTTCAGCACAGATACGCAGTATTTT; cdr3_aa: CASGENRGFSTDTQYF; clone_size: -; j_call: TRBJ2-3; v_call: TRBV7-9; d_call: TRBD1
cdr3_nt: TGTGCCAGCAGCGTAGGCCAAGCGGGAGGCACAGATACGCAGTATTTT; cdr3_aa: CASSVGQAGGTDTQYF; clone_size: -; j_call: TRBJ2-3; v_call: TRBV9; d_call: TRBD2
cdr3_nt: TGTGCTAGTGGTTTGAGTACAGGAGCGTACCAAGAGACCCAGTACTTC; cdr3_aa: CASGLSTGAYQETQYF; clone_size: -; j_call: TRBJ2-5; v_call: TRBV12-5; d_call: -
cdr3_nt: TGTGCCAGCAGCCAAATCGACGACCTCCAGGGAGGCTACACCTTC; cdr3_aa: CASSQIDDLQGGYTF; clone_size: -; j_call: TRBJ1-2; v_call: TRBV6-1; d_call: -
cdr3_nt: TGTGCCAGTAGTGAAAACCGGGACAGGGTTACCGAGCAGTACTTC; cdr3_aa: CASSENRDRVTEQYF; clone_size: -; j_call: TRBJ2-7; v_call: TRBV19; d_call: TRBD1
cdr3_nt: TGTGCCAGTACCCGACAGGGCTACACAGATACGCAGTATTTT; cdr3_aa: CASTRQGYTDTQYF; clone_size: -; j_call: TRBJ2-3; v_call: TRBV19; d_call: TRBD1
cdr3_nt: TGTGCCAGCACGGGACTTTACCTCGATGAGCAGTTCTTC; cdr3_aa: CASTGLYLDEQFF; clone_size: once; j_call: TRBJ2-1; v_call: TRBV6-1; d_call: -
cdr3_nt: TGTGCCAGCTCACCGCGGGGGAGTCCCTACGAGCAGTACTTC; cdr3_aa: CASSPRGSPYEQYF; clone_size: -; j_call: TRBJ2-7; v_call: TRBV18; d_call: TRBD2
cdr3_nt: TGTGCCATCAGTGAGTCAGGAGGTGAAAAACTGTTTTTT; cdr3_aa: CAISESGGEKLFF; clone_size: -; j_call: TRBJ1-4; v_call: TRBV10-3; d_call: -
cdr3_nt: TGCGCCAGCAGTGAGCCGCCGAGCTCCTACGAGCAGTACTTC; cdr3_aa: CASSEPPSSYEQYF; clone_size: -; j_call: TRBJ2-7; v_call: TRBV10-2; d_call: -
cdr3_nt: TGTGCCAGCAGTTTATCGGCGGGGGTTAGCAATCAGCCCCAGCATTTT; cdr3_aa: CASSLSAGVSNQPQHF; clone_size: -; j_call: TRBJ1-5; v_call: TRBV27; d_call: -
cdr3_nt: TGTGCCAGCTCACAGGACAGGGCTAACTATGGCTACACCTTC; cdr3_aa: CASSQDRANYGYTF; clone_size: -; j_call: TRBJ1-2; v_call: TRBV18; d_call: TRBD1
cdr3_nt: TGTGCCAGCAGTTTTACAGGGCGTACTAATGAAAAACTGTTTTTT; cdr3_aa: CASSFTGRTNEKLFF; clone_size: -; j_call: TRBJ1-4; v_call: TRBV27; d_call: -
cdr3_nt: TGTGCCAGCAGTTTCTTCGGACTCCGCTCTGGAAACACCATATATTTT; cdr3_aa: CASSFFGLRSGNTIYF; clone_size: -; j_call: TRBJ1-3; v_call: TRBV28; d_call: -
cdr3_nt: TGTGCCAGCAGTGCCGGGACAAACACCGGGGAGCTGTTTTTT; cdr3_aa: CASSAGTNTGELFF; clone_size: -; j_call: TRBJ2-2; v_call: TRBV6-1; d_call: -
cdr3_nt: TGTGCCAGCAGTGAAGTGGGACAGAGCACCGGGGAGCTGTTTTTT; cdr3_aa: CASSEVGQSTGELFF; clone_size: -; j_call: TRBJ2-2; v_call: TRBV6-1; d_call: TRBD1
cdr3_nt: TGTGCTAGCAGTTTCCGGGACAGGGTTCGAAATCAGCCCCAGCATTTT; cdr3_aa: CASSFRDRVRNQPQHF; clone_size: -; j_call: TRBJ1-5; v_call: TRBV28; d_call: TRBD1
cdr3_nt: TGTGCCAGCAGTTGGAGTAGCGACGATGAGCAGTTCTTC; cdr3_aa: CASSWSSDDEQFF; clone_size: -; j_call: TRBJ2-1; v_call: TRBV27; d_call: -
cdr3_nt: TGTGCCAGCAGCTTTCGCGGGAGTGAGTACAATGAGCAGTTCTTC; cdr3_aa: CASSFRGSEYNEQFF; clone_size: -; j_call: TRBJ2-1; v_call: TRBV7-6; d_call: TRBD2
cdr3_nt: TGTGCCAGCAGCGTAGTTGGCATTGGGGGGGGGAAGTACAATGAGCAGTTCTTC; cdr3_aa: CASSVVGIGGGKYNEQFF; clone_size: -; j_call: TRBJ2-1; v_call: TRBV9; d_call: TRBD2
cdr3_nt: TGTGCCAGCAGCTTAAGAGGACTAGCGGGGGGGGCGGGCGAGCAGTACTTC; cdr3_aa: CASSLRGLAGGAGEQYF; clone_size: -; j_call: TRBJ2-7; v_call: TRBV13; d_call: TRBD2
cdr3_nt: TGTGCCAGCAGCTTTCGAGTCACAGATACGCAGTATTTT; cdr3_aa: CASSFRVTDTQYF; clone_size: -; j_call: TRBJ2-3; v_call: TRBV7-8; d_call: -
cdr3_nt: TGTGCCAGCAGCGTAGATGGGCTAGCGGGAGTAGTCTACGAGCAGTACTTC; cdr3_aa: CASSVDGLAGVVYEQYF; clone_size: -; j_call: TRBJ2-7; v_call: TRBV9; d_call: TRBD2
cdr3_nt: TGTGCCAGCAGCGTAGGAGCGGAACACACAGATACGCAGTATTTT; cdr3_aa: CASSVGAEHTDTQYF; clone_size: -; j_call: TRBJ2-3; v_call: TRBV9; d_call: -
cdr3_nt: TGTGCCAGTAGTCACGGACAGAGCGAGCAGTACTTC; cdr3_aa: CASSHGQSEQYF; clone_size: -; j_call: TRBJ2-7; v_call: TRBV19; d_call: -
cdr3_nt: TGTGCCAGTAGTATAGGGACTAGCGGGATTATCGGGGAGCTGTTTTTT; cdr3_aa: CASSIGTSGIIGELFF; clone_size: -; j_call: TRBJ2-2; v_call: TRBV19; d_call: TRBD2
cdr3_nt: TGTGCCAGCACTAAGCCCTCAGCGGGAAGCACAGATACGCAGTATTTT; cdr3_aa: CASTKPSAGSTDTQYF; clone_size: -; j_call: TRBJ2-3; v_call: TRBV5-4; d_call: TRBD2
cdr3_nt: TGTGCCTGGAGTGTACGCGGTGGGGCACGCAATCAGCCCCAGCATTTT; cdr3_aa: CAWSVRGGARNQPQHF; clone_size: -; j_call: TRBJ1-5; v_call: TRBV30; d_call: -
cdr3_nt: TGTGCCAGTAGTATTGGGGCGAACTTAGCGGGAGAGACCCAGTACTTC; cdr3_aa: CASSIGANLAGETQYF; clone_size: -; j_call: TRBJ2-5; v_call: TRBV19; d_call: TRBD2
cdr3_nt: TGTGCCATCAGTGAGTCGGCTCGGAGGAGTCAGCCCCAGCATTTT; cdr3_aa: CAISESARRSQPQHF; clone_size: -; j_call: TRBJ1-5; v_call: TRBV10-3; d_call: -
cdr3_nt: TGTGCCAGCAGTGAAAGGGACAGAATCCTAGGAAACACCATATATTTT; cdr3_aa: CASSERDRILGNTIYF; clone_size: -; j_call: TRBJ1-3; v_call: TRBV25-1; d_call: TRBD1
cdr3_nt: TGCGCCAGCAGTGACGCGGGAGCCTACACAGATACGCAGTATTTT; cdr3_aa: CASSDAGAYTDTQYF; clone_size: once; j_call: TRBJ2-3; v_call: TRBV10-2; d_call: TRBD2
cdr3_nt: TGTGCCAGCAGCAGGACAGGGATAGCCCACGAGCAGTACTTC; cdr3_aa: CASSRTGIAHEQYF; clone_size: -; j_call: TRBJ2-7; v_call: TRBV11-3; d_call: TRBD1
cdr3_nt: TGTGCCATCAGTTCGGACTTCTCGAGCTCCTACAATGAGCAGTTCTTC; cdr3_aa: CAISSDFSSSYNEQFF; clone_size: -; j_call: TRBJ2-1; v_call: TRBV10-3; d_call: -
cdr3_nt: TGTGCCACCAGCCGCGACATGCAAGAGACCCAGTACTTC; cdr3_aa: CATSRDMQETQYF; clone_size: -; j_call: TRBJ2-5; v_call: TRBV15; d_call: -
cdr3_nt: TGTGCCAGCAGGGGACAGGGTCGTTTCGCTGAAGCTTTCTTT; cdr3_aa: CASRGQGRFAEAFF; clone_size: -; j_call: TRBJ1-1; v_call: TRBV27; d_call: TRBD1
cdr3_nt: TGTGCCAGCAGCGAGGACAGGGGGCAATACAATGAGCAGTTCTTC; cdr3_aa: CASSEDRGQYNEQFF; clone_size: once; j_call: TRBJ2-1; v_call: TRBV13; d_call: TRBD1
cdr3_nt: TGTGCCAGCAGCTTATCGGCAGCGGCACAAGAGACCCAGTACTTC; cdr3_aa: CASSLSAAAQETQYF; clone_size: -; j_call: TRBJ2-5; v_call: TRBV7-2; d_call: -
cdr3_nt: TGTGCCAGCAGCCAATCTATAAGGAGTCGCACAGATACGCAGTATTTT; cdr3_aa: CASSQSIRSRTDTQYF; clone_size: -; j_call: TRBJ2-3; v_call: TRBV14; d_call: -
cdr3_nt: TGCGCCAGCAGCCAAGCGGGAGGGCGCCAAGAGACCCAGTACTTC; cdr3_aa: CASSQAGGRQETQYF; clone_size: -; j_call: TRBJ2-5; v_call: TRBV4-1; d_call: TRBD2
cdr3_nt: TGTGCCAGTAGTCCTCCGACAGGGGGAACCTATAATTCACCCCTCCACTTT; cdr3_aa: CASSPPTGGTYNSPLHF; clone_size: -; j_call: TRBJ1-6; v_call: TRBV19; d_call: TRBD1
cdr3_nt: TGTGCCAGCAGTCCGACAGGGGACGACACTGAAGCTTTCTTT; cdr3_aa: CASSPTGDDTEAFF; clone_size: few; j_call: TRBJ1-1; v_call: TRBV13; d_call: TRBD1
cdr3_nt: TGTGCCAGCAGCGCCCCCGACCGCTTATCTGGGGGCAACTACAATGAGCAGTTCTTC; cdr3_aa: CASSAPDRLSGGNYNEQFF; clone_size: -; j_call: TRBJ2-1; v_call: TRBV9; d_call: -
cdr3_nt: TGTGCTAGTGGTTTGGGGACTAGCGGGGGCAATGAGCAGTTCTTC; cdr3_aa: CASGLGTSGGNEQFF; clone_size: -; j_call: TRBJ2-1; v_call: TRBV12-5; d_call: TRBD2